This entry lists 5 T cell receptor beta chains sequenced from one sample in a study of T-cell reconstitution after alpha-beta-depleted transplantation in children. Preparing the TCRbeta library involved the use of unique molecular identifiers. TCRdb itself ran the PCR reads through MiXCR, one entry per CDR3 protein. The table has hundreds of thousands of distinct CDR3 sequences, around 15% seen once; the top ten hold 25% to 35%. The material sequenced was PBMCs, mostly from graft donor cells, taken 360 days after TCRalphabeta/CD19-depleted stem cell transplant. These receptors were collected from a boy under three years old who had a stem cell transplant for Wiskott-Aldrich syndrome, so the T cells may come from the graft donor.

This clonotype was counted a few times. The chain employs TRBV25-1 and TRBJ2-2; D is perhaps TRBD2 (7 bases). The length of the CDR3 is 15 residues. Germline loops: CDR1 MGHDK, CDR2 SYGVNS. Trimming removed 9 bases from V and 5 bases from J, with 19 bases in between. The CDR3 here is CASRGGPKYTGELFF. CDR3 sequence (DNA): TGTGCCAGTAGGGGGGGCCCGAAGTATACCGGGGAGCTGTTTTTT.

The J gene is TRBJ2-5, the V gene TRBV7-8, with TRBD2 matching 7 bases. The CDR3 spans 14 residues. CDR1 is SGHVS and CDR2 is FQNEAQ in the germline V gene. V gave up 3 bases and J gave up 2 bases; unmatched junction bases: 3. The CDR3 is CASSFGEGQETQYF. The CDR3 DNA reads TGTGCCAGCAGCTTCGGGGAGGGGCAAGAGACCCAGTACTTC.

CDR3 sequence (DNA): TGTGCCAGCTCACGCCCGGGACTAGCATACAATGAGCAGTTCTTC. This encodes CASSRPGLAYNEQFF. This chain connects TRBV18 to TRBJ2-1; TRBD2 matches 9 bases. The CDR3 totals 15 residues. V lost 4 bases, J lost 4 bases, and 5 bases stayed unmatched. Germline V CDR1 and CDR2: KGHSH, LQKENI. Drawing the rest from reference TRBV18 and TRBJ2-1, the complete variable domain is NAGVMQNPRHLVRRRGQEARLRCSPMKGHSHVYWYRQLPEEGLKFMVYLQKENIIDESGMPKERFSAEFPKEGPSILRIQQVVRGDSAAYFCASSRPGLAYNEQFFGPGTRLTVL.

This clonotype was counted a few times. The chain carries TRBV7-7 and TRBJ2-5; D is uncertain. V was trimmed by 3 bases and J by 3 bases, leaving 11 bases between them. CDR3 size: 14 residues. The V gene's germline CDR1 is SSHAT and CDR2 FNYEAQ (reference sequence). The DNA of the CDR3 is TGTGCCAGCAGCTTGAACCCCGGAGAAGAGACCCAGTACTTC. It specifies CASSLNPGEETQYF.

This clonotype showed up just a few times. The chain employs TRBV4-1 and TRBJ1-6; a weak D match, TRBD1 (5 bases). CDR1 is MGHRA, CDR2 YSYEKL, per germline. V dropped 0 bases and J dropped 5 bases, with 8 bases sitting between them. CDR3 length equals 15 residues. The CDR3: CASSQDLGDNSPLHF. The CDR3 DNA is TGCGCCAGCAGCCAAGATTTGGGGGATAATTCACCCCTCCACTTT.